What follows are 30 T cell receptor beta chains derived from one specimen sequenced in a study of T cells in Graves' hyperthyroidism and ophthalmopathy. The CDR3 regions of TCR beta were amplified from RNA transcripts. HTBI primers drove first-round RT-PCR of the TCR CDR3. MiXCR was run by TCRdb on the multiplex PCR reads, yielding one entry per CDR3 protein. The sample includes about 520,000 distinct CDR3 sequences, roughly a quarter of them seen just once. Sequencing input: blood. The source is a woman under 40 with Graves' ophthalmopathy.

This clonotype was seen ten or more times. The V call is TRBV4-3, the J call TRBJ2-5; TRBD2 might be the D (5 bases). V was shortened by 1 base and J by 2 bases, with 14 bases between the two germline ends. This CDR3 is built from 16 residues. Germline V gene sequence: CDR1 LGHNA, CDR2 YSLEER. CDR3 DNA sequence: TGCGCCAGCAGCCAAGGGGTGGACCGGGAACAAGAGACCCAGTACTTC. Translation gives CASSQGVDREQETQYF.

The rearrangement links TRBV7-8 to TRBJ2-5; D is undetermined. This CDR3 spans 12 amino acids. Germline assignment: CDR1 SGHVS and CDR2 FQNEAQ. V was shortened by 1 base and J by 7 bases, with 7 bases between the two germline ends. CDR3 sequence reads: CASSLGTATQYF. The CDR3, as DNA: TGTGCCAGCAGCTTAGGAACGGCGACCCAGTACTTC.

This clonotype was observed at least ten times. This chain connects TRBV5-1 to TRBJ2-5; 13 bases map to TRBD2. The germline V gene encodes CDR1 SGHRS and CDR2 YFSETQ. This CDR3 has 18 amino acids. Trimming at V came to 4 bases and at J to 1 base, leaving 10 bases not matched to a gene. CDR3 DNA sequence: TGCGCCAGCAGCAAACGGACTAGCGGGGGCGCCGCCCAAGAGACCCAGTACTTC. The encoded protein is CASSKRTSGGAAQETQYF.

In DNA form, the CDR3 reads TGTGCCAGCAGCTTATGGGCGGGGGATAGTCCCTACGAGCAGTACTTC. This gives the protein CASSLWAGDSPYEQYF. The chain uses TRBV11-2 and TRBJ2-7, with 7 positions matching TRBD2. This CDR3 region has 16 residues. V lost 2 bases to trimming and J lost 2 bases; unmatched junction nucleotides: 9. CDR1 SGHAT and CDR2 FQNNGV come from the germline V gene.

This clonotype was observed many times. The CDR3 DNA sequence: TGCAGCGTTGGGTCTTTCGTTCCTGGGGTCAACACTGAAGCTTTCTTT. It translates to CSVGSFVPGVNTEAFF. The V call is TRBV29-1, the J call TRBJ1-1; D is ambiguous. V shed 4 bases and J shed 2 bases, with 20 bases lying between them. Germline assignment: CDR1 SQVTM and CDR2 ANQGSEA. There are 16 residues in the CDR3.

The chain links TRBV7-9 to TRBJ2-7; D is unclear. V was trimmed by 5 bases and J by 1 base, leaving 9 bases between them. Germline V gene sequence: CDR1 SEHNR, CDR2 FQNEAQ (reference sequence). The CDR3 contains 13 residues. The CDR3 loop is CASSPAESYEQYF. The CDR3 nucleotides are TGTGCCAGCAGCCCGGCGGAATCCTACGAGCAGTACTTC.

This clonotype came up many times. The CDR3 DNA is TGTGCCAGCAGCGACCTCTCGGAGGTCCCCGGGGAGCTGTTTTTT. This gives the protein CASSDLSEVPGELFF. V usage is TRBV7-9 and J usage is TRBJ2-2; possible D gene TRBD2, 5 bases. CDR1 is SEHNR, CDR2 FQNEAQ, per germline (reference sequence). Trimming pared 5 bases from V and 6 bases from J, leaving 16 bases between. CDR3 length equals 15 residues.

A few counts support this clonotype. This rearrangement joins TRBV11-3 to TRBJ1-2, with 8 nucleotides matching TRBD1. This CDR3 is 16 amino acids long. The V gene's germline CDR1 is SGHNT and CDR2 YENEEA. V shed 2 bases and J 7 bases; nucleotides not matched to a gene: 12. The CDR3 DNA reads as TGTGCCAGCAGCTTACGTAGACAGGGGACAAAGGGTGGCTACACCTTC. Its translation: CASSLRRQGTKGGYTF.

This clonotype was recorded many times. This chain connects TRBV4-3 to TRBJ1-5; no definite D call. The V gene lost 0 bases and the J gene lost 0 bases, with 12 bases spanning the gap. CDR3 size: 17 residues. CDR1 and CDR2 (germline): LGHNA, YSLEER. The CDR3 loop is CASSQDWPTFSNQPQHF. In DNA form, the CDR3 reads TGCGCCAGCAGCCAAGATTGGCCGACCTTTAGCAATCAGCCCCAGCATTTT.

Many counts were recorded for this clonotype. CDR3 sequence (DNA): TGTGCCAGCAGTTCCGGGACTAGGGTCTACGAGCAGTACTTC. Translated, it gives CASSSGTRVYEQYF. The chain couples TRBV27 to TRBJ2-7, with 8 bases that match TRBD2. Germline-derived CDR1 and CDR2 are MNHEY and SMNVEV (reference sequence). V lost 4 bases, J lost 3 bases, and 5 bases stayed unmatched. The length of the CDR3 is 14 residues.

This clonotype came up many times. The CDR3 DNA sequence: TGTGCCAGCAGTTACGGCGGCAGGGGCCAAGAGACCCAGTACTTC. It yields the protein CASSYGGRGQETQYF. The chain links TRBV6-5 to TRBJ2-5; D is perhaps TRBD1 (6 bases). The CDR3 runs to 15 residues. CDR1 and CDR2 from the germline V gene are MNHEY and SVGAGI. V was shortened by 2 bases and J by 1 base, with 11 bases between the two germline ends.

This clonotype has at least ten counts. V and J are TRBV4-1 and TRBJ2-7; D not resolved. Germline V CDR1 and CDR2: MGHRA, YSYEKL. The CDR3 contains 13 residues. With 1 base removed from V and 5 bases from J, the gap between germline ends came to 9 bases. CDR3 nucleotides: TGCGCCAGCAGCCAAGGGCTGCCGGACGAGCAGTACTTC. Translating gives CASSQGLPDEQYF.

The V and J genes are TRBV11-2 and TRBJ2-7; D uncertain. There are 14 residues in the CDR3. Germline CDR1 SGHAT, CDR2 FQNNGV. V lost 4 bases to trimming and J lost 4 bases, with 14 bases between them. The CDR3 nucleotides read TGTGCCAGCAGCTCCAATACAAGGCCATACGAGCAGTACTTC. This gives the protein CASSSNTRPYEQYF.

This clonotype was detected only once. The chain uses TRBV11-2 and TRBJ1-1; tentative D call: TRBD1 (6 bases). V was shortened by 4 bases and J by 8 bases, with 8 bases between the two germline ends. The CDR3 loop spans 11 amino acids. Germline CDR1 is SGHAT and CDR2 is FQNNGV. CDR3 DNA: TGTGCCAGCAGCTGGGGGGCAGAAGCTTTCTTT. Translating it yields CASSWGAEAFF.

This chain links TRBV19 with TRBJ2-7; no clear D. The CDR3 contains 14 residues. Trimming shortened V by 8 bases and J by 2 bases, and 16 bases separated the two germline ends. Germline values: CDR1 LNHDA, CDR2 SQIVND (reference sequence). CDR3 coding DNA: TGTGCCAGTGGTCCGGGCCCTACTCCCTACGAGCAGTACTTC. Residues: CASGPGPTPYEQYF. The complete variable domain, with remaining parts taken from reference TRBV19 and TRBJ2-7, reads DGGITQSPKYLFRKEGQNVTLSCEQNLNHDAMYWYRQDPGQGLRLIYYSQIVNDFQKGDIAEGYSVSREKKESFPLTVTSAQKNPTAFYLCASGPGPTPYEQYFGPGTRLTVT.

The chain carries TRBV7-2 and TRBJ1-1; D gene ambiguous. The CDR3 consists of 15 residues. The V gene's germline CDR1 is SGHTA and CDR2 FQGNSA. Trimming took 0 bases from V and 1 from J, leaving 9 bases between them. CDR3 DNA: TGTGCCAGCAGCTTAGCGAGGTGGCGGAACACTGAAGCTTTCTTT. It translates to CASSLARWRNTEAFF.

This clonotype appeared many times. CDR3 coding DNA: TGTGCCAGCAGTGAAGCCTGGGGGATCTACCGGCCCCAGCATTTT. It is translated as CASSEAWGIYRPQHF. The gene calls are TRBV6-1 and TRBJ1-5, with D possibly matching TRBD1 (5 bases). Germline V lookup: CDR1 MNHNS, CDR2 SASEGT. Trimming removed 0 bases from V and 9 bases from J, with 15 bases in between. The CDR3 spans 15 residues.

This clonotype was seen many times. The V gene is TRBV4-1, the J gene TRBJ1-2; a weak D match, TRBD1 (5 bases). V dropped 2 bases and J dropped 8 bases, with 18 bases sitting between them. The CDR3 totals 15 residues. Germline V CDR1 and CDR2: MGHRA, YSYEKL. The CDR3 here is CASSQPLGQGGGYTF. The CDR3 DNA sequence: TGCGCCAGCAGCCAACCTCTCGGGCAGGGTGGCGGCTACACCTTC.

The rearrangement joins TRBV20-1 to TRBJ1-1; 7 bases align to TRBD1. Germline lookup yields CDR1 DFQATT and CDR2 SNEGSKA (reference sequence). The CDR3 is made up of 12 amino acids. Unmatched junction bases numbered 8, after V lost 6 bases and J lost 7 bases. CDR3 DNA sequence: TGCAGTGCCGAGAGGAGGGGGCTTGAAGCTTTCTTT. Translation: CSAERRGLEAFF.

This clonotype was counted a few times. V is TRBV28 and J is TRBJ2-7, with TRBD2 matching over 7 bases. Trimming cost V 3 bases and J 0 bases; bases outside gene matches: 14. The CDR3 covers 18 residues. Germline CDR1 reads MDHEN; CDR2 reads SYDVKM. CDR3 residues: CASSFPLTPSGSSYEQYF. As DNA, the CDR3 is TGTGCCAGCAGTTTCCCTTTGACTCCTAGCGGTAGCTCCTACGAGCAGTACTTC.

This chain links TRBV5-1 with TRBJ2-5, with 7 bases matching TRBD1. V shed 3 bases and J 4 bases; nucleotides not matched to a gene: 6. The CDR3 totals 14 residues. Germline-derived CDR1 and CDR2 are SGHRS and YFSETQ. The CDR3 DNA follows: TGCGCCAGCAGCTACCCGGGACAGCTAGAGACCCAGTACTTC. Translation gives CASSYPGQLETQYF.

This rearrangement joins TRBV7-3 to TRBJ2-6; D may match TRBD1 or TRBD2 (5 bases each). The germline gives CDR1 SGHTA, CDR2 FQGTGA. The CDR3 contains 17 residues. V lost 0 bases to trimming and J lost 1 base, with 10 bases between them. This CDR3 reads CASSLTGDSSGANVLTF. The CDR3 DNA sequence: TGTGCCAGCAGCTTAACGGGGGATAGTTCTGGGGCCAACGTCCTGACTTTC.

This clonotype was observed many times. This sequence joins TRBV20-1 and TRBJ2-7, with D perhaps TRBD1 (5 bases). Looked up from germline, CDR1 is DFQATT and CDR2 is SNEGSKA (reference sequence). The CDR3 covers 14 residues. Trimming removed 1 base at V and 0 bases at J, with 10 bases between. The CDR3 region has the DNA TGCAGTGCTAGAGCGGACACGAGCTCCTACGAGCAGTACTTC. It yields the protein CSARADTSSYEQYF.

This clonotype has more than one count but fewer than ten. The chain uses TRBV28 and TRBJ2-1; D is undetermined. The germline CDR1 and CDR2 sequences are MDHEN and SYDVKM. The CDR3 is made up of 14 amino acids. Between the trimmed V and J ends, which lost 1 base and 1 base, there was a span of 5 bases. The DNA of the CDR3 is TGTGCCAGCAGTTTATCGATATCCTACAATGAGCAGTTCTTC. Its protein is CASSLSISYNEQFF.

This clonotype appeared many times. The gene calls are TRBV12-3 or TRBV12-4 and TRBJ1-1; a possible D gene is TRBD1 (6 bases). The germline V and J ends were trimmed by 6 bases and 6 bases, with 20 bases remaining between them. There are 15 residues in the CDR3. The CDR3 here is CASREVGQGNAEAFF. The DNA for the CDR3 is TGTGCCAGCAGGGAGGTGGGTCAGGGGAATGCTGAAGCTTTCTTT.

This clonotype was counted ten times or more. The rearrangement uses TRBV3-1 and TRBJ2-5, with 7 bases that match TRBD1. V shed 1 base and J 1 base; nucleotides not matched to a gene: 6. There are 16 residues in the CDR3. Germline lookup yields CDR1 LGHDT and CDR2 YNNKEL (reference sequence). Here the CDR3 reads CASSQVATGVQETQYF. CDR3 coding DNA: TGTGCCAGCAGCCAAGTAGCCACAGGGGTCCAAGAGACCCAGTACTTC.

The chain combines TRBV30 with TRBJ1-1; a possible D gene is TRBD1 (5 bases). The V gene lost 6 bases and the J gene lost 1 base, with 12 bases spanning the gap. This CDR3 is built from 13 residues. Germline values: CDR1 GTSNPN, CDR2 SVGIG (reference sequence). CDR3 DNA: TGTGCCTGTCAAGGGACCCCGAACACTGAAGCTTTCTTT. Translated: CACQGTPNTEAFF.

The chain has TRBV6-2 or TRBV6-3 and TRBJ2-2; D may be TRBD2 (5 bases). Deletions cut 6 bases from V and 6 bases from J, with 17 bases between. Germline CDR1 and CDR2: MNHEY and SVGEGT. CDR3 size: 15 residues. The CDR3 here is CASREAVRLAGELFF. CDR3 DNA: TGTGCCAGCAGGGAGGCTGTCAGATTGGCCGGGGAGCTGTTTTTT.

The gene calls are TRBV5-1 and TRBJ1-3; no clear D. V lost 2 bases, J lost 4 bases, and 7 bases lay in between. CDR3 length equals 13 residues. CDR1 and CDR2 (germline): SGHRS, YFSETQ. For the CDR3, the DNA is TGCGCCAGCAGCTTAGAATGGGGAAACACCATATATTTT. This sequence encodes CASSLEWGNTIYF. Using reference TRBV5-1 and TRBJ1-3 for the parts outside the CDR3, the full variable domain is KAGVTQTPRYLIKTRGQQVTLSCSPISGHRSVSWYQQTPGQGLQFLFEYFSETQRNKGNFPGRFSGRQFSNSRSEMNVSTLELGDSALYLCASSLEWGNTIYFGEGSWLTVV.

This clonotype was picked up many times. CDR3 amino acids: CASSVASGGGETQYF. CDR3 sequence (DNA): TGTGCCAGCAGCGTCGCTAGCGGGGGAGGGGAGACCCAGTACTTC. The chain combines TRBV9 with TRBJ2-5, with 10 bases that match TRBD2. Per germline, CDR1 SGDLS and CDR2 YYNGEE. Unmatched junction bases numbered 6, after V lost 2 bases and J lost 5 bases. This CDR3 comprises 15 residues.